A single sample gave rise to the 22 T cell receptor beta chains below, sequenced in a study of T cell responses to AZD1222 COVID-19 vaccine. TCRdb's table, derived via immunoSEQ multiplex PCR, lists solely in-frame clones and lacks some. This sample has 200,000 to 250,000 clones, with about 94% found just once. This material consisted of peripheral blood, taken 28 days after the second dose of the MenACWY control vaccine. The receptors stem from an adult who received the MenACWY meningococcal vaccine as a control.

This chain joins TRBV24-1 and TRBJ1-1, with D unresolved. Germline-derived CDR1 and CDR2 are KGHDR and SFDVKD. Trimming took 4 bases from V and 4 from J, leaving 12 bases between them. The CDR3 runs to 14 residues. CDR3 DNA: TGTGCCACCAGTGACCCCGGAGGAGGCACTGAAGCTTTCTTT. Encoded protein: CATSDPGGGTEAFF.

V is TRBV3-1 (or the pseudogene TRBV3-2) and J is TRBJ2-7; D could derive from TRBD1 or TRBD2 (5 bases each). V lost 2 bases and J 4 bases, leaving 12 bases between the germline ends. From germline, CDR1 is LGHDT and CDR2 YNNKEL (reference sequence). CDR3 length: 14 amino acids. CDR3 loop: CASSQLGTAYEQYF. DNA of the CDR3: TGTGCCAGCAGCCAACTGGGGACGGCTTACGAGCAGTACTTC.

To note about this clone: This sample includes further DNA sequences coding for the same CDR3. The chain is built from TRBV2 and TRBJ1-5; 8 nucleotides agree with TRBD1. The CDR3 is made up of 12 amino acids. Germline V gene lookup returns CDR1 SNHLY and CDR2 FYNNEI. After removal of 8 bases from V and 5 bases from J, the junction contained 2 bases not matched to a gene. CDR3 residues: CASGGQDQPQHF. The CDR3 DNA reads TGTGCCAGCGGGGGACAGGATCAGCCCCAGCATTTT.

The CDR3 protein is CASSIVGGSYEQYF. For the CDR3, the DNA is TGTGCCAGTAGTATTGTGGGCGGTTCCTACGAGCAGTACTTC. The J gene is TRBJ2-7, the V gene TRBV19; D is unclear. The germline V and J ends were trimmed by 3 bases and 1 base, with 10 bases remaining between them. Germline CDR1 reads LNHDA; CDR2 reads SQIVND (reference sequence). CDR3 size: 14 residues.

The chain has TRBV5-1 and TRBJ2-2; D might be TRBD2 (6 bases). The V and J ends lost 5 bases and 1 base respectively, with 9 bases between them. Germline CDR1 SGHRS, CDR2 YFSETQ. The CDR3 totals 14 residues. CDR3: CASRLRGNTGELFF. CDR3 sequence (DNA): TGCGCCAGCAGGTTGCGGGGGAACACCGGGGAGCTGTTTTTT.

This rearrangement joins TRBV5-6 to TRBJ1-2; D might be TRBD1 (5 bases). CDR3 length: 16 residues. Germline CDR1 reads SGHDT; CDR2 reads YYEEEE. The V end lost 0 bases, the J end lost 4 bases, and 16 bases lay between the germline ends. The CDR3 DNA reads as TGTGCCAGCAGCTTGGGGGGGACCTTCCCTCTCTATGGCTACACCTTC. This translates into CASSLGGTFPLYGYTF.

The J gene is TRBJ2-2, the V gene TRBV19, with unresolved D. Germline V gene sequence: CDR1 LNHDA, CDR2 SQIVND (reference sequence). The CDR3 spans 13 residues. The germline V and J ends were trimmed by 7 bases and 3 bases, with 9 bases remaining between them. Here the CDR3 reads CASIHGYTGELFF. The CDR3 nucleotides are TGTGCCAGTATCCATGGGTACACCGGGGAGCTGTTTTTT.

CDR3 in amino acids: CASSLAGGPTGELFF. CDR3 bases: TGTGCCAGCAGCTTAGCGGGAGGGCCAACCGGGGAGCTGTTTTTT. This rearrangement joins TRBV27 to TRBJ2-2; 11 bases are a match to TRBD2. CDR3 length: 15 amino acids. V trimming: 6 bases; J trimming: 5 bases; junction bases outside the gene matches: 5. Germline CDR1 is MNHEY and CDR2 is SMNVEV (reference sequence).

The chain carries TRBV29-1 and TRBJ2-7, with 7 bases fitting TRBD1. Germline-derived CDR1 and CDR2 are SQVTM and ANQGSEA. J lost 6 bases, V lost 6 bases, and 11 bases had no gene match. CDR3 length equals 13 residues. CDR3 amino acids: CSVYNRGSLEQYF. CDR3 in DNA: TGCAGCGTATACAACAGGGGCAGCCTCGAGCAGTACTTC.

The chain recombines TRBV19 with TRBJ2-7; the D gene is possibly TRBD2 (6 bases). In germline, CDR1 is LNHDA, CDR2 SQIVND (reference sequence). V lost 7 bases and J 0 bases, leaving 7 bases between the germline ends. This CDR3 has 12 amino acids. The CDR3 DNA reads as TGTGCCAGTATCGGGAGCTCCTACGAGCAGTACTTC. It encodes CASIGSSYEQYF.

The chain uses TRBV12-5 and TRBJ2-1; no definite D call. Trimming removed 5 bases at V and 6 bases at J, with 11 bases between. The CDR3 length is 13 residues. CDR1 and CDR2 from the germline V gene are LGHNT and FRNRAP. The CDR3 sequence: CASGLTPFNEQFF. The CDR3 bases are TGTGCTAGTGGTCTGACCCCCTTCAATGAGCAGTTCTTC.

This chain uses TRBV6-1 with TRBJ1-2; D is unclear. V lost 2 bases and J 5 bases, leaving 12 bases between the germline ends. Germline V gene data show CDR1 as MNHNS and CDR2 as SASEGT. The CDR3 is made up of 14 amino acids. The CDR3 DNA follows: TGTGCCAGCAGTGAATTCACGGGAGGGTATGGCTACACCTTC. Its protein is CASSEFTGGYGYTF.

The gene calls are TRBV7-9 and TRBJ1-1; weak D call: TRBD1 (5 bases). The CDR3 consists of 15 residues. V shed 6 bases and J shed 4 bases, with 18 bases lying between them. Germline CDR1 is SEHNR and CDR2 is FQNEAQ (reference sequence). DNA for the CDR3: TGTGCCAGCAGACCCGGCGGTCGACAGCCCACTGAAGCTTTCTTT. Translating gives CASRPGGRQPTEAFF. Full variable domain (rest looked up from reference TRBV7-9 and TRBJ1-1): DTGVSQNPRHKITKRGQNVTFRCDPISEHNRLYWYRQTLGQGPEFLTYFQNEAQLEKSRLLSDRFSAERPKGSFSTLEIQRTEQGDSAMYLCASRPGGRQPTEAFFGQGTRLTVV.

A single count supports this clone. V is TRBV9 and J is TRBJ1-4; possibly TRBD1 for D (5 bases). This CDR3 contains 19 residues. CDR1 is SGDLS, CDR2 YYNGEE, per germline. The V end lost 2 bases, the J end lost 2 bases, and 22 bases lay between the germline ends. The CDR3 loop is CASSVPRREGVVTNEKLFF. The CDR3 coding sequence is TGTGCCAGCAGCGTTCCCCGGCGAGAAGGGGTAGTGACTAATGAAAAACTGTTTTTT.

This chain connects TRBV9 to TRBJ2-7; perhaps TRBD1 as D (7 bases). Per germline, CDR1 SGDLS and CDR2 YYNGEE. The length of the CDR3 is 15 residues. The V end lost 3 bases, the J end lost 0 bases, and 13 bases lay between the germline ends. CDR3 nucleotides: TGTGCCAGCAGCGCCAACCAGGGGGGCTCCTACGAGCAGTACTTC. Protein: CASSANQGGSYEQYF.

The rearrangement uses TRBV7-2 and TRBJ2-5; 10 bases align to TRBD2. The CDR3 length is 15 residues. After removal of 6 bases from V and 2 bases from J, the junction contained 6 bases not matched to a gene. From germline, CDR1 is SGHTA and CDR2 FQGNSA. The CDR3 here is CASRSSSGGQETQYF. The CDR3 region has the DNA TGTGCCAGCAGATCGAGTAGCGGGGGGCAAGAGACCCAGTACTTC. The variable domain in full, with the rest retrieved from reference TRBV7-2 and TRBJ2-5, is GAGVSQSPSNKVTEKGKDVELRCDPISGHTALYWYRQSLGQGLEFLIYFQGNSAPDKSGLPSDRFSAERTGGSVSTLTIQRTQQEDSAVYLCASRSSSGGQETQYFGPGTRLLVL.

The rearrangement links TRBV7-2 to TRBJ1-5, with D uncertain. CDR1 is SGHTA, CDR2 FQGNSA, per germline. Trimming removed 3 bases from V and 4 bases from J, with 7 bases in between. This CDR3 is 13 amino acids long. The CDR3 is CASSFRVNQPQHF. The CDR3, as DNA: TGTGCCAGCAGCTTCAGAGTGAATCAGCCCCAGCATTTT.

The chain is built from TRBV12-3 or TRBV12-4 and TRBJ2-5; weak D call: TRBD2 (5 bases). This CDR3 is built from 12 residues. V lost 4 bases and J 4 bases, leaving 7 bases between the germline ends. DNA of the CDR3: TGTGCCAGCAGTTATCGGGGAGAGACCCAGTACTTC. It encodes CASSYRGETQYF.

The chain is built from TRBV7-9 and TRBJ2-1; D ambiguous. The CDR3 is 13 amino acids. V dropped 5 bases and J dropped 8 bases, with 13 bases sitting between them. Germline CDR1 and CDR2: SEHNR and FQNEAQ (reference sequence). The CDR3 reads CASSISSAYEQFF. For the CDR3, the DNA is TGTGCCAGCAGCATATCATCAGCGTATGAGCAGTTCTTC.

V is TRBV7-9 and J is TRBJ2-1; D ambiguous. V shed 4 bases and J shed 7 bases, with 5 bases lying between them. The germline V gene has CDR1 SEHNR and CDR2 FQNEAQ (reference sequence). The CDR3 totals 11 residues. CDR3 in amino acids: CASSSENEQFF. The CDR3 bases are TGTGCCAGCAGCTCCGAAAATGAGCAGTTCTTC.

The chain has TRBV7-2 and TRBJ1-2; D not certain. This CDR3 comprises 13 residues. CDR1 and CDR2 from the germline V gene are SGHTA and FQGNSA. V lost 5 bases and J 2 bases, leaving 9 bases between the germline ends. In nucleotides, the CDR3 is TGTGCCAGCAGCCAGCCCGTGAACTATGGCTACACCTTC. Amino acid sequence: CASSQPVNYGYTF.

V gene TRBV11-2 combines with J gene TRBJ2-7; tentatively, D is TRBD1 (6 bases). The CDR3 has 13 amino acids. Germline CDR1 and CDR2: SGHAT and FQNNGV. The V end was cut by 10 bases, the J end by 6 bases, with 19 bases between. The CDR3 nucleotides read TGTGCCACCTCCCCAGGGGTAGCTGGCGAGCAGTACTTC. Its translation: CATSPGVAGEQYF.